These 7 T cell receptor beta chains originate from one sample sequenced in a study of cytomegalovirus exposure and HLA in healthy donors. PCR was performed using 60 Vbeta and 13 Jbeta primers. Libraries were prepared by immunoSEQ multiplex PCR; TCRdb keeps only in-frame clonotypes and omits some of them. The sample has roughly 130,000 clones, around three quarters seen once. Sequences were obtained from PBMCs. These TCRs come from a man in his forties in good health and CMV-seronegative.

The J gene is TRBJ2-7, the V gene TRBV11-2, with TRBD2 identical over 12 bases. Germline CDR1 and CDR2: SGHAT and FQNNGV. This CDR3 spans 16 amino acids. With V trimmed by 4 bases and J by 4 bases, 8 bases remained unmatched. DNA for the CDR3: TGTGCCAGCAGCTCTACGACTAGCGGGAGATTTTACGAGCAGTACTTC. Amino acid sequence: CASSSTTSGRFYEQYF.

This chain uses TRBV4-1 with TRBJ2-1, with TRBD2 identical over 10 bases. The germline V gene encodes CDR1 MGHRA and CDR2 YSYEKL. Losses at the gene ends were 1 base for V and 4 bases for J; bases not matched to a gene: 7. The CDR3 spans 17 residues. CDR3 loop: CASSQAPGTSDYNEQFF. The CDR3 nucleotides are TGCGCCAGCAGCCAAGCCCCCGGGACTAGCGATTACAATGAGCAGTTCTTC.

This clone appeared a single time. The sample has other DNA sequences that encode this CDR3 too. In nucleotides, the CDR3 is TGCGCCAGCAGCGACGGACTAGCGGGGGGTTACGGGGAGCTGTTTTTT. This gives the protein CASSDGLAGGYGELFF. The chain has TRBV5-1 and TRBJ2-2, with 14 bases fitting TRBD2. The CDR3 length is 16 residues. Germline-derived CDR1 and CDR2 are SGHRS and YFSETQ. V lost 4 bases to trimming and J lost 7 bases; unmatched junction nucleotides: 6.

The V call is TRBV7-2, the J call TRBJ2-1; the match to TRBD2 covers 8 bases. The J segment lost 6 bases and the V segment lost 5 bases, leaving 9 bases of the junction unmatched. CDR3 length: 15 residues. The germline V gene encodes CDR1 SGHTA and CDR2 FQGNSA. CDR3 sequence reads: CASSLLGGAGNEQFF. The CDR3 nucleotides are TGTGCCAGCAGCCTTCTCGGGGGGGCTGGCAATGAGCAGTTCTTC.

The chain uses TRBV7-8 and TRBJ2-7; 8 bases line up with TRBD1. From germline, CDR1 is SGHVS and CDR2 FQNEAQ. Unmatched junction bases numbered 5, after V lost 5 bases and J lost 5 bases. CDR3 length equals 13 residues. The chain's CDR3 is CASSVTTGDEQYF. The CDR3, as DNA: TGTGCCAGCAGCGTAACGACAGGGGACGAGCAGTACTTC.

This chain joins TRBV29-1 and TRBJ2-5; 8 nucleotides line up with TRBD2. Per the germline V gene, CDR1 is SQVTM and CDR2 is ANQGSEA. The CDR3 runs 15 residues. J was trimmed by 11 bases and V by 4 bases; bases with no gene match: 18. The CDR3 bases are TGCAGCGTTGGCCCCCTAGCGGGCCTACCTTCGGGGCAGTACTTC. The encoded protein is CSVGPLAGLPSGQYF.

J is TRBJ2-5 and V is TRBV5-1, with D possibly TRBD1 on 5 matching bases. The CDR3 has 14 amino acids. V lost 0 bases to trimming and J lost 4 bases, with 10 bases between them. The germline gives CDR1 SGHRS, CDR2 YFSETQ. The CDR3: CASSLVGHLETQYF. DNA for the CDR3: TGCGCCAGCAGCTTGGTCGGACACCTAGAGACCCAGTACTTC.